This record covers a single T cell receptor beta chain. Its target antigen remains unknown. Base qualities are not provided; no much larger clone lies one nucleotide away. The germline V gene sets CDR1 to SQVTM and CDR2 to ANQGSEA. The CDR3 goes from the cysteine to the phenylalanine over 14 residues. The sequence is cut down to CDR3 DNA, 42 bases in frame from base 1. Cut back by 1 base and 4 bases, the V and J ends lie 13 bases apart. Each donor gave one peripheral blood draw, roughly 110 mL on average, collected into heparinised tubes. A BD FACSAria II and a panel including CD45RO, CCR7, CD25, CD127, CD95 and CD27 were used to sort naive, central memory, regulatory and stem cell-like memory CD4+ T cells. All sorted populations exceeded 95% purity. PBMCs were separated immediately by Lymphoprep density gradient centrifugation and were stained directly, without being cultured. So that batch effects would be minimized, each experiment stained and sorted samples in pairs, pairing one healthy donor with one patient.

The data were obtained in a study of beta chain features in type 1 diabetes (dated by TCRdb to 2016 to 2019). General notes on the study: Patients and healthy donors did not differ in mean age, gender distribution, total cell number or subset yield. Across all samples, approximately 98,000,000 sorted cells were examined, and cell number per subset correlated strongly with RNA yield. In the study, recently diagnosed type 1 diabetes patients and matched healthy donors were compared on the TCRB repertoires of their sorted circulating CD4+ T cell subsets. Naive and central memory subsets were obtained from all 30 or so donors, but regulatory and stem cell-like memory subsets were isolated from only 8 patients and about 8 healthy donors. Study-wide conclusions, independent of this receptor: Shorter templates might be favored by PCR, yet because patient and control samples were amplified and corrected together, any such skew would affect both groups equally. Because cDNA was sequenced instead of genomic DNA, activated cells with high expression could be over-represented, although the groups did not differ in activation or CD3 levels. In all four CD4+ subsets, TCRB CDR3 length was moderately but significantly shorter in type 1 diabetes patients. Patients with type 1 diabetes made fewer insertions and deleted more nucleotides at VDJ recombination sites, implying thymic rearrangement abnormalities. Because small numbers of individuals were included in the HLA sub-analyses, any influence of HLA type on TCRB rearrangement was left unresolved. Naive, central memory and regulatory TCRB repertoires appeared to be more alike among patients than among healthy donors.

The entire isolated RNA was reverse transcribed using the High Capacity cDNA Reverse Transcription Kit, and thus expressed TCRB transcripts were sequenced. Deep immunoSEQ sequencing was performed on naive, central memory and regulatory T cell samples, with an average of roughly 3.3 million total reads per sample. Sorted cells were lysed in RLT buffer and RNA was extracted with DNase-treated RNeasy Micro or Mini kits, depending on cell number. Each cell subset was processed on its own to prevent cross-contamination, while patient and healthy donor samples were processed together. The immunoSEQ multiplex PCR was used to amplify TCRB sequences from cDNA, generating 87-bp fragments that spanned the CDR3 region. Sequencing of the amplicons was performed on the Illumina HiSeq platform. From the authors' description of their analysis: Synthetic template baselines were used to correct PCR bias computationally, reads within Hamming distance 2 were collapsed, and singletons that could not be merged were discarded. Reads were aligned against IMGT so that V, D and J genes, CDR3 length and insertions or deletions at six rearrangement sites could be assigned. Within each subset, clonotype counts were normalized to sorted cell number, after which true diversity and Gini coefficients were computed with the tcR R package. The overlap coefficient, calculated on TCRB nucleotide sequences, was used to quantify repertoire sharing. Out-of-frame TCRB sequences from naive cells were analyzed to stand in for the pre-selection repertoire. TCRdb limited this immuneACCESS table to in-frame rearrangements with V and J called. A share of clones is missing; checked studies link under half to unresolved V genes, and the rest is unexplained. V, J and clone size are taken as reported in that table, and D and trimming were inferred from the DNA itself. Across this sample there are more than 300,000 clones, with about 14% seen only once. The ten largest make up roughly 0.017% of the sample.

The sequencing sample was made of naive CD4+ T cells from blood. This specimen's cell subset or site label, per the study, means: true naive CD4+ T cells. The sequence derives from a woman aged 18 to 35 in good health. In this chain, TRBV29-1 is recombined with TRBJ1-1; no D gene is confidently identified. The DNA sequence is given as TGCAGCGTTGAAGTACAGAGTGAAGGCACTGAAGCTTTCTTT. This codes for CSVEVQSEGTEAFF.